What follows are 21 T cell receptor beta chains derived from one specimen sequenced in a study of human T cells and chemical hapten exposure. Regarding time point: patch test 3, about 24 weeks after DPC sensitization. Treatment given: therapeutic diphenylcyclopropenone sensitization with weekly scalp DPC. From the RACE reads, TCRdb called clonotypes with MiXCR, one entry per CDR3 protein. The sample has about 97,000 distinct CDR3 sequences, 25% to 35% seen once. The material sequenced was whole blood, taken in connection with sensitization to the hapten diphenylcyclopropenone (DPC). These receptor sequences come from a middle-aged man with alopecia areata. Some clones in this sample may be carry-over from other donors' samples.

V is TRBV3-1 and J is TRBJ2-2; D is uncertain. CDR1 is LGHDT, CDR2 YNNKEL, per germline (reference sequence). V was shortened by 2 bases and J by 3 bases, with 7 bases between the two germline ends. The CDR3 extends over 14 amino acids. The CDR3 here is CASSQNHHTGELFF. CDR3 sequence (DNA): TGTGCCAGCAGCCAAAACCATCACACCGGGGAGCTGTTTTTT.

This clonotype has more than one count but fewer than ten. This chain links TRBV6-2 or TRBV6-3 with TRBJ2-5, with D tentatively TRBD1 (6 bases). The V end was cut by 2 bases, the J end by 2 bases, with 15 bases between. Germline V lookup: CDR1 MNHEY, CDR2 SVGEGT. The CDR3 extends over 16 amino acids. In nucleotides, the CDR3 is TGTGCCAGCAGTTACCACCGGGACATACTACAAGAGACCCAGTACTTC. This translates into CASSYHRDILQETQYF.

The genes are TRBV11-2 and TRBJ2-3; D is undetermined. The germline V gene has CDR1 SGHAT and CDR2 FQNNGV. The CDR3 sequence is 10 residues long. The V gene lost 4 bases and the J gene lost 9 bases, with 5 bases spanning the gap. CDR3 residues: CASSCGTQYF. CDR3 coding DNA: TGTGCCAGCAGCTGTGGAACGCAGTATTTT.

In this sample, this clonotype turned up a few times. The chain uses TRBV20-1 and TRBJ2-7, with TRBD1 identical over 8 bases. V was pared by 6 bases and J by 10 bases, with 11 bases of the junction left unmatched. Germline V gene sequence: CDR1 DFQATT, CDR2 SNEGSKA (reference sequence). The CDR3 runs to 12 residues. This CDR3 reads CSAWTGSSSQYF. CDR3 DNA: TGCAGTGCCTGGACAGGGTCTTCTTCCCAGTACTTC.

This chain joins TRBV11-3 and TRBJ2-6; D is undetermined. The V and J ends lost 0 bases and 4 bases respectively, with 10 bases between them. This CDR3 region has 16 residues. Germline V CDR1 and CDR2: SGHNT, YENEEA. CDR3 in DNA: TGTGCCAGCAGCTTAGATCCTGAGTTGGGGGCCAACGTCCTGACTTTC. Translation: CASSLDPELGANVLTF.

The sample holds a few counts of this clonotype. The V and J genes are TRBV20-1 and TRBJ2-1, with D possibly called TRBD1 or TRBD2 (6 bases each). This CDR3 comprises 15 residues. Trimming took 0 bases from V and 4 from J, leaving 13 bases between them. The germline CDR1 and CDR2 sequences are DFQATT and SNEGSKA (reference sequence). CDR3 residues: CSAREGGGNYNEQFF. The CDR3 DNA follows: TGCAGTGCTAGAGAGGGGGGCGGGAATTACAATGAGCAGTTCTTC.

The V call is TRBV7-2, the J call TRBJ2-7; 9 bases map to TRBD1. This CDR3 is built from 16 residues. V lost 1 base, J lost 6 bases, and 10 bases stayed unmatched. Germline values: CDR1 SGHTA, CDR2 FQGNSA. CDR3 residues: CASSLVPGQGRCEQYF. DNA of the CDR3: TGTGCCAGCAGCTTAGTACCGGGACAGGGTCGGTGCGAGCAGTACTTC.

The rearrangement joins TRBV28 to TRBJ2-7; TRBD2 might be the D (6 bases). The CDR3 is made up of 15 amino acids. Trimming removed 4 bases from V and 6 bases from J, with 19 bases in between. Germline loops: CDR1 MDHEN, CDR2 SYDVKM. The CDR3 spells CASSSDPLAIAEQYF. Written as DNA, the CDR3 is TGTGCCAGCAGTTCCGACCCCCTAGCGATCGCCGAGCAGTACTTC.

The chain links TRBV9 to TRBJ2-1, with D perhaps TRBD1 or TRBD2 (5 bases each). The V end was cut by 5 bases, the J end by 13 bases, with 22 bases between. Germline assignment: CDR1 SGDLS and CDR2 YYNGEE. The CDR3 has 14 amino acids. The CDR3: CASSESRGRDLQFF. DNA of the CDR3: TGTGCCAGCAGTGAATCTAGGGGTCGGGACCTACAGTTCTTC. The whole variable domain, remainder taken from reference TRBV9 and TRBJ2-1, is DSGVTQTPKHLITATGQRVTLRCSPRSGDLSVYWYQQSLDQGLQFLIQYYNGEERAKGNILERFSAQQFPDLHSELNLSSLELGDSALYFCASSESRGRDLQFFGPGTRLTVL.

The chain is built from TRBV12-3 or TRBV12-4 and TRBJ2-1; tentative D call: TRBD2 (5 bases). Trimming shortened V by 3 bases and J by 3 bases, and 12 bases separated the two germline ends. The CDR3 covers 15 residues. CDR3 sequence (DNA): TGTGCCAGCAGTTTCTCCGGGGATAGCTACAATGAGCAGTTCTTC. As protein: CASSFSGDSYNEQFF.

This clonotype showed up just once. The chain uses TRBV28 and TRBJ1-2; D unresolved. Trimming cost V 5 bases and J 6 bases, with 10 bases left between them. Germline loops: CDR1 MDHEN, CDR2 SYDVKM. The CDR3 extends over 12 amino acids. CDR3 nucleotides: TGTGCCAGCAGTCGCTCGACGGATGGCTACACCTTC. This encodes CASSRSTDGYTF.

V is TRBV10-3 and J is TRBJ1-2; 10 bases match TRBD1. The germline V gene has CDR1 ENHRY and CDR2 SYGVKD. The CDR3 runs to 14 residues. Trimming took 6 bases from V and 6 from J; bases not matched to a gene: 7. The CDR3 loop is CAISKDRGGDGYTF. The CDR3 DNA is TGTGCCATCAGCAAGGACAGGGGGGGAGATGGCTACACCTTC.

V usage is TRBV5-4 and J usage is TRBJ2-1; 11 bases match TRBD2. Germline trimming cut 4 bases from V and 8 bases from J; bases unmatched to any gene: 11. The V gene's germline CDR1 is SGHNT and CDR2 YYREEE (reference sequence). The length of the CDR3 is 16 residues. CDR3 sequence: CASSPDGSGRAHEQFF. The CDR3 nucleotides read TGTGCCAGCAGCCCCGACGGTAGCGGGAGGGCCCATGAGCAGTTCTTC.

The V call is TRBV10-3, the J call TRBJ2-3, with D unresolved. Trimming removed 3 bases at V and 1 base at J, with 11 bases between. The CDR3 runs to 15 residues. Germline CDR1 ENHRY, CDR2 SYGVKD. CDR3 residues: CAISDPRTRTDTQYF. The CDR3 nucleotides are TGTGCCATCAGTGACCCCAGGACCCGCACAGATACGCAGTATTTT.

The rearrangement links TRBV5-6 to TRBJ1-4, with D unresolved. This CDR3 comprises 14 residues. Trimming left V 0 bases short and J 8 bases short, with 11 bases between. Germline V gene lookup returns CDR1 SGHDT and CDR2 YYEEEE. This CDR3 is CASSLVEVGEKLFF. The CDR3, as DNA: TGTGCCAGCAGCTTGGTGGAGGTTGGAGAAAAACTGTTTTTT.

Remarks on this clonotype: A much larger clonotype is one base distant, so this may be a read error. This chain links TRBV20-1 with TRBJ2-3, with 16 nucleotides matching TRBD2. This CDR3 comprises 16 residues. The germline V gene has CDR1 DFQATT and CDR2 SNEGSKA (reference sequence). V was pared by 5 bases and J by 6 bases, with 8 bases of the junction left unmatched. As DNA, the CDR3 is TGCAGTGCTGTGGGACTAGCGGGAGGGCCGAGGGATACGCAGTATTTT. Its translation: CSAVGLAGGPRDTQYF.

This rearrangement joins TRBV7-9 to TRBJ2-7, with TRBD1 matching 7 bases. The germline V gene has CDR1 SEHNR and CDR2 FQNEAQ (reference sequence). The trim removed 5 bases at V and 6 bases at J, leaving 4 bases unmatched. The CDR3 is made up of 12 amino acids. The CDR3 region is CASSVQGREQYF. In DNA, the CDR3 is TGTGCCAGCAGCGTACAGGGGCGCGAGCAGTACTTC.

The V gene is TRBV10-1, the J gene TRBJ2-1, with 10 bases aligning to TRBD2. This CDR3 is built from 16 residues. Germline CDR1 WNHNN, CDR2 SYGVQD (reference sequence). V dropped 5 bases and J dropped 6; count of bases not matched to a gene: 10. Here the CDR3 reads CASSPTGLATSNEQFF. The CDR3, as DNA: TGCGCCAGCAGTCCGACGGGACTAGCGACCAGCAATGAGCAGTTCTTC.

This clonotype came up many times. The V call is TRBV11-2, the J call TRBJ2-2, with unresolved D. Trimming removed 0 bases from V and 6 bases from J, with 5 bases in between. Germline V gives CDR1 SGHAT, CDR2 FQNNGV. The CDR3 loop spans 13 amino acids. CDR3 nucleotides: TGTGCCAGCAGCTTAGAAGTAGCCGGGGAGCTGTTTTTT. Translation: CASSLEVAGELFF.

The chain couples TRBV12-3 or TRBV12-4 to TRBJ2-7; 10 positions agree with TRBD1. The CDR3 is 15 residues long. With 4 bases clipped from V and 5 bases from J, the junction kept 8 bases outside the gene matches. The CDR3 nucleotides are TGTGCCAGCAGTTCTCGGACAGGGGGAATCGACGAGCAGTACTTC. Amino acid sequence: CASSSRTGGIDEQYF.

Only a few counts were recorded for this clonotype. The chain carries TRBV6-1 and TRBJ1-4; perhaps TRBD1 as D (6 bases). This CDR3 is built from 14 residues. Germline V lookup: CDR1 MNHNS, CDR2 SASEGT. Between the trimmed V and J ends, which lost 0 bases and 7 bases, there was a span of 9 bases. The CDR3 spells CASSEAGGAEKLFF. CDR3 in DNA: TGTGCCAGCAGTGAAGCAGGGGGAGCTGAAAAACTGTTTTTT.